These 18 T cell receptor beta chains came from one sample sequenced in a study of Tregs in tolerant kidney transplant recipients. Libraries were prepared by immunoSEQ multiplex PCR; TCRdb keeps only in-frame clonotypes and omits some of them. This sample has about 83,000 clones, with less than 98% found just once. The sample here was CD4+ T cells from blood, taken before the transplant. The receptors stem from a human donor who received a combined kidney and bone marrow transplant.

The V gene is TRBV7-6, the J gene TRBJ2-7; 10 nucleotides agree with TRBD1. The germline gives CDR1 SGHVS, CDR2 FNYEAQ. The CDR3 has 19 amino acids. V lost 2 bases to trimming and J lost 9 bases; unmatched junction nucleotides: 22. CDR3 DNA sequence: TGTGCCAGCAGCTTAAAGAATTCGAGTGGGGACAGGGGTTATCTGGGGCAGTACTTC. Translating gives CASSLKNSSGDRGYLGQYF.

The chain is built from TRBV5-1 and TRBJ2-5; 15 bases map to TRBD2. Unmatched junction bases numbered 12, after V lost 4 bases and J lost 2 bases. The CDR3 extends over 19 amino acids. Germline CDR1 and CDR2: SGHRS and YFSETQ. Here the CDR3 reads CASSLRTSGRAGVQETQYF. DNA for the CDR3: TGCGCCAGCAGCCTCCGGACTAGCGGGAGGGCCGGAGTGCAAGAGACCCAGTACTTC.

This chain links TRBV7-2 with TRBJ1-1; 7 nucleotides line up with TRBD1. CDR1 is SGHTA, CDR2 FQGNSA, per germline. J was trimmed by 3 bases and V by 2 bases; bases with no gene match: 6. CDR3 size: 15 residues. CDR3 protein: CASSLKGARDTEAFF. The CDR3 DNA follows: TGTGCCAGCAGCTTAAAGGGGGCGCGGGACACTGAAGCTTTCTTT.

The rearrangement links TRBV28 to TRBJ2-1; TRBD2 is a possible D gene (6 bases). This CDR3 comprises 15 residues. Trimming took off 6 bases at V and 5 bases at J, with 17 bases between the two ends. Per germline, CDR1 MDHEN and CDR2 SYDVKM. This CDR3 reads CASSLGGIFNNEQFF. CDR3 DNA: TGTGCCAGCAGCTTGGGGGGAATTTTCAACAATGAGCAGTTCTTC.

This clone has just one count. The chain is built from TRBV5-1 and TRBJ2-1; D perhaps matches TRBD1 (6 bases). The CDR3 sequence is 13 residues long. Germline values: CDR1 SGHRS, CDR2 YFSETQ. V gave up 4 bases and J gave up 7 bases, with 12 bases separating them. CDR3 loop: CASSLRQENEQFF. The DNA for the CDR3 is TGCGCCAGCAGCCTGCGACAGGAGAATGAGCAGTTCTTC.

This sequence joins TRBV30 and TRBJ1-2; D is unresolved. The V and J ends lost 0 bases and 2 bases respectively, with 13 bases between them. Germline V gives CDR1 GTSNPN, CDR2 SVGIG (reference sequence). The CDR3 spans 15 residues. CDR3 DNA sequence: TGTGCCTGGAGTGTACGGTTGCAGGCAAACTATGGCTACACCTTC. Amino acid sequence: CAWSVRLQANYGYTF.

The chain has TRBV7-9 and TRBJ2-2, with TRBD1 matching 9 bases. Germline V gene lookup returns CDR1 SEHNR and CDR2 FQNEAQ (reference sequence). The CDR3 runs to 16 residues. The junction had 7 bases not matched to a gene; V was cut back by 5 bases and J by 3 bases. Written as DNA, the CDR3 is TGTGCCAGCAGCGTAGGTTGGACAGGGGACACCGGGGAGCTGTTTTTT. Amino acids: CASSVGWTGDTGELFF.

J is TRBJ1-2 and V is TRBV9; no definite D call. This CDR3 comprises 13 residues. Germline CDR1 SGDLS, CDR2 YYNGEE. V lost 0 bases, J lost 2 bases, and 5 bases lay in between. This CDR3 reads CASSVGQNYGYTF. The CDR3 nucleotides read TGTGCCAGCAGCGTAGGTCAAAACTATGGCTACACCTTC.

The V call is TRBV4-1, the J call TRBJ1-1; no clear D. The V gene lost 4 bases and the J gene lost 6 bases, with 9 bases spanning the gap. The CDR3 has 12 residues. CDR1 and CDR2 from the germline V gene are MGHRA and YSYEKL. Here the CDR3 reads CASSLPPAEAFF. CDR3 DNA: TGCGCCAGCAGCCTTCCACCGGCTGAAGCTTTCTTT.

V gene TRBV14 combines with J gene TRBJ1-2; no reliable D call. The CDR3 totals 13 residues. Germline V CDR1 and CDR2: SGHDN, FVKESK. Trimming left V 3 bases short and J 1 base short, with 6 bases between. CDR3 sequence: CASSQTLNYGYTF. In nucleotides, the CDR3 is TGTGCCAGCAGCCAGACTCTTAACTATGGCTACACCTTC.

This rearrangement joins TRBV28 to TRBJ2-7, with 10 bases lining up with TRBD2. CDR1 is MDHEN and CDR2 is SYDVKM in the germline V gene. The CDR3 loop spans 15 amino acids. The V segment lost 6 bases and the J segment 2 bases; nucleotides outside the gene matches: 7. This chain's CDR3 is CASSLGLADPYEQYF. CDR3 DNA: TGTGCCAGCAGCCTAGGACTAGCGGATCCCTACGAGCAGTACTTC.

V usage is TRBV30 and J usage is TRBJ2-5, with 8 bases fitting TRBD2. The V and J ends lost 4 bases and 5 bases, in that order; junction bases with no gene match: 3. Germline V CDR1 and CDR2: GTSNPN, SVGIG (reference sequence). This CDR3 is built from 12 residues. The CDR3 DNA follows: TGTGCCTGGAAGTCTAGCGGGGAGACCCAGTACTTC. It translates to CAWKSSGETQYF. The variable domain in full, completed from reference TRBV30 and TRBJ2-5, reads SQTIHQWPATLVQPVGSPLSLECTVEGTSNPNLYWYRQAAGRGLQLLFYSVGIGQISSEVPQNLSASRPQDRQFILSSKKLLLSDSGFYLCAWKSSGETQYFGPGTRLLVL.

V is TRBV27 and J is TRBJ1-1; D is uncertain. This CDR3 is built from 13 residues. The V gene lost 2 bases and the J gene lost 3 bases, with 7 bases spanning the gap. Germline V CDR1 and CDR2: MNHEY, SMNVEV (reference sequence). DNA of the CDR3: TGTGCCAGCAGTTTAAGGGAGTACACTGAAGCTTTCTTT. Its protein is CASSLREYTEAFF.

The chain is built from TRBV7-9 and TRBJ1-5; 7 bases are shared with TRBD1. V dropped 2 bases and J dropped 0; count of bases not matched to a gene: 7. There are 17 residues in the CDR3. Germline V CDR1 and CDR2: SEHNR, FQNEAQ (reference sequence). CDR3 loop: CASSLIKGTVSNQPQHF. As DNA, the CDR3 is TGTGCCAGCAGCTTAATAAAAGGGACAGTTAGCAATCAGCCCCAGCATTTT.

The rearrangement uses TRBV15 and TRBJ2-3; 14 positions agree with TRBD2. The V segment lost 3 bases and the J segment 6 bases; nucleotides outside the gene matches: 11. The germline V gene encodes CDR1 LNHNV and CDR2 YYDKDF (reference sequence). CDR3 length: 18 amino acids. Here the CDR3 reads CATSRGTSGGPRGDTQYF. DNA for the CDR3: TGTGCCACCAGCAGGGGGACTAGCGGGGGCCCCCGGGGGGATACGCAGTATTTT.

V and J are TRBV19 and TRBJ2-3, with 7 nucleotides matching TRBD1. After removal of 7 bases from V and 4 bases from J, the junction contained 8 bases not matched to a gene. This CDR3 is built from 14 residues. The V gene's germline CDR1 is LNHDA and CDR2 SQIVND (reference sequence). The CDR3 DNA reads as TGTGCCAGTACAAGGGGGCGAACGGCAGATACGCAGTATTTT. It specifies CASTRGRTADTQYF.

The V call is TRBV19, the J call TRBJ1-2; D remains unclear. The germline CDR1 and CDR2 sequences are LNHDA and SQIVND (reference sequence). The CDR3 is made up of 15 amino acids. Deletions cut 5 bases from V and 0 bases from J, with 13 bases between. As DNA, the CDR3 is TGTGCCAGTAGTGTGGGCCCTCTCGCTAACTATGGCTACACCTTC. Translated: CASSVGPLANYGYTF.

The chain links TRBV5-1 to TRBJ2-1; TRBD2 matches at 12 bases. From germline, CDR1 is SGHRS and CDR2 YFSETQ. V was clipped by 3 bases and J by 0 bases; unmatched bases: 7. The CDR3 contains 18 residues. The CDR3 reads CASSSTSGGSSSYNEQFF. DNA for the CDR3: TGCGCCAGCAGCTCGACTAGCGGGGGTTCCAGCTCCTACAATGAGCAGTTCTTC.